In its sample, the clone carrying this TCR beta chain was seen many times. Its antigen is not identified. This CDR3 has 13 residues. V was clipped by 0 bases and J by 6 bases, with 7 bases between them. The germline gives CDR1 SGHVS, CDR2 FQNEAQ. TCRdb processed the reads anew with MiXCR; each CDR3 protein has one entry. The repertoire includes about 470,000 distinct CDR3 sequences, about two fifths of them detected once, and 43% sits in the top ten. This sample is drawn from a study of T cell repertoires in cytomegalovirus infection. Study-level background: Well-studied HLA-B-restricted epitopes and recently identified HLA-C-restricted epitopes of CMV were both used in the study.

General observations from the study: In two of eight donors, the top clonotype was HLA-C-restricted CMV-specific. CMV carriers with the relevant HLA were identified by cumulative public TCR beta family frequency.

The specimen was cultured PBMCs, collected from culture after CMV antigen stimulation. This clonotype was obtained from a human donor in good health (CMV status not recorded). Some clones in this sample may be carry-over from other donors' samples. The chain combines TRBV7-8 with TRBJ2-3; D uncertain. The CDR3 is CASSLALEDTQYF. In nucleotides, the CDR3 is TGTGCCAGCAGCTTAGCCCTTGAGGATACGCAGTATTTT.